Detailed here is one T cell receptor (beta chain). Sequencing was performed with immunoSEQ multiplex PCR; in TCRdb, only in-frame clones are kept and a portion is missing. The sample includes approximately 300,000 clones, approximately 90% seen only once; the top ten take more than 0.8%. The data belong to a study of cytomegalovirus exposure and HLA in healthy donors. V was pared by 4 bases and J by 1 base, with 4 bases of the junction left unmatched. Germline V lookup: CDR1 LNHDA, CDR2 SQIVND (reference sequence). The length of the CDR3 is 15 residues. The sample consisted of PBMCs. The chain is built from TRBV19 and TRBJ2-7; 10 nucleotides align to TRBD1. The TCR comes from a woman aged 18 to 35 in good health and CMV-seronegative. The CDR3 is CASSTPGQGSYEQYF. The CDR3 region has the DNA TGTGCCAGTAGTACCCCGGGACAGGGGTCCTACGAGCAGTACTTC. Looking up the rest from reference TRBV19 and TRBJ2-7 gives the full variable domain: DGGITQSPKYLFRKEGQNVTLSCEQNLNHDAMYWYRQDPGQGLRLIYYSQIVNDFQKGDIAEGYSVSREKKESFPLTVTSAQKNPTAFYLCASSTPGQGSYEQYFGPGTRLTVT.